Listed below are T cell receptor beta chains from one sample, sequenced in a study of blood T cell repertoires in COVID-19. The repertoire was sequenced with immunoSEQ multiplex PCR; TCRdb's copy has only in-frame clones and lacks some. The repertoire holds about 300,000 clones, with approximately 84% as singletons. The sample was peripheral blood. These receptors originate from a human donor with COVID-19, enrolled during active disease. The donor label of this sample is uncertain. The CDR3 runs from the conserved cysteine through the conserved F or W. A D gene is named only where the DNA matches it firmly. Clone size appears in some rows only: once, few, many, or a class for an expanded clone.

CASSLGTSGYQETQYF	TGTGCCAGCAGCCTTGGGACTAGCGGATACCAAGAGACCCAGTACTTC	TRBD2	once	TRBV7-2	TRBJ2-5
CASSLVRRYTDTQYF	TGTGCCAGCAGCTTGGTTAGGAGGTACACAGATACGCAGTATTTT	.	.	TRBV5-6	TRBJ2-3
CASSLAGSYNEQFF	TGTGCCAGTAGTCTAGCGGGTTCCTACAATGAGCAGTTCTTC	TRBD2	once	TRBV19	TRBJ2-1
CASSFARGSADTQYF	TGTGCCAGCAGTTTTGCCAGGGGTAGCGCAGATACGCAGTATTTT	.	.	TRBV7-3	TRBJ2-3
CASTRTGGDTEAFF	TGTGCCAGCACACGGACAGGGGGGGACACTGAAGCTTTCTTT	TRBD1	once	TRBV7-8	TRBJ1-1
CASSLWSGIYGYTF	TGTGCCAGCAGTCTCTGGTCAGGGATCTATGGCTACACCTTC	.	.	TRBV28	TRBJ1-2
CASSFEGGGDTQYF	TGCGCCAGCAGCTTTGAGGGAGGAGGAGATACGCAGTATTTT	.	.	TRBV5-1	TRBJ2-3
CAWSGLAGYEQYF	TGTGCCTGGAGTGGACTAGCGGGCTACGAGCAGTACTTC	TRBD2	few	TRBV30	TRBJ2-7
CASSEDRGWGSSSYNEQFF	TGTGCCAGCAGTGAAGACAGGGGCTGGGGAAGTAGTTCCTACAATGAGCAGTTCTTC	TRBD1	.	TRBV28	TRBJ2-1
CASSLQAGGLTDTQYF	TGTGCCAGCAGCCTCCAGGCGGGAGGGCTCACAGATACGCAGTATTTT	TRBD2	.	TRBV7-2	TRBJ2-3
CASSPPTGFINYGYTF	TGTGCCAGCAGCCCGCCCACAGGTTTTATTAACTATGGCTACACCTTC	.	.	TRBV3-1/TRBV3-2	TRBJ1-2
CASSVERVTNEGFPYEQYF	TGTGCCAGCAGCGTAGAGCGGGTGACAAATGAGGGTTTTCCTTACGAGCAGTACTTC	.	.	TRBV9	TRBJ2-7
CASSPSGGGGEQYF	TGTGCCAGCTCACCATCCGGGGGGGGCGGCGAGCAGTACTTC	TRBD2	.	TRBV18	TRBJ2-7
CASREQGAGEQYF	TGTGCCAGCAGGGAACAGGGGGCGGGAGAGCAGTACTTC	TRBD1	.	TRBV27	TRBJ2-7
CASRLAGRDTQYF	TGTGCCAGCAGACTAGCGGGAAGGGATACGCAGTATTTT	TRBD2	.	TRBV12-3/TRBV12-4	TRBJ2-3
CASQSGGRVPDTQYF	TGCGCCAGCCAATCGGGCGGGAGGGTCCCAGATACGCAGTATTTT	TRBD2	.	TRBV5-1	TRBJ2-3
CASSSTTGTYGYTF	TGTGCCAGCAGTTCCACGACAGGCACCTATGGCTACACCTTC	.	.	TRBV6-5	TRBJ1-2
CASSFGLGHTEAFF	TGTGCCAGCAGCTTCGGACTGGGCCACACTGAAGCTTTCTTT	.	.	TRBV11-3	TRBJ1-1
CATSDQRTGDEQFF	TGTGCCACCAGTGACCAGCGAACAGGGGATGAGCAGTTCTTC	TRBD1	.	TRBV24-1	TRBJ2-1
CASSQGGLAGEDEQYF	TGTGCCAGCAGCCAGGGGGGACTAGCGGGAGAGGACGAGCAGTACTTC	TRBD2	.	TRBV3-1/TRBV3-2	TRBJ2-7
CASSLTLNEQFF	TGTGCCAGCAGCCTAACCCTGAATGAGCAGTTCTTC	.	.	TRBV5-5	TRBJ2-1
CASSQVTGRGYTF	TGCGCCAGCAGCCAAGTGACAGGACGTGGCTACACCTTC	.	few	TRBV4-1	TRBJ1-2